The rows below give T cell receptor beta chains drawn from one sample of a study of shared clonotypes between healthy human individuals. TCRdb's table, derived via immunoSEQ multiplex PCR, lists solely in-frame clones and lacks some. Here the sample spans about 2 million clones, approximately 95% being singletons. The sequenced sample consisted of naive CD4+ T cells sorted from blood. The receptors derive from a man between 18 and 35 years old in good health. Each CDR3 is given with its conserved first and last residue. Not all rows give a size; the values are once, few, many and, for expanded clones, a class.

v_call	cdr3_length	clone_size	j_call	cdr3_aa
TRBV7-2	15	once	TRBJ2-5	CASSLVAGGQETQYF
TRBV30	14	-	TRBJ2-2	CAWSVTPSTGELFF
TRBV5-1	14	-	TRBJ1-4	CASSLAWTEEKLFF
TRBV30	15	-	TRBJ1-6	CAWSNRGIGDSPLHF
TRBV7-2	16	-	TRBJ2-7	CASSHGLAGAQYEQYF
TRBV28	13	-	TRBJ2-3	CASSSGQTDTQYF
TRBV6-1	15	-	TRBJ1-1	CASTLGGAGNTEAFF
TRBV4-1	13	-	TRBJ1-5	CASSQGIELAQHF
TRBV6-5	14	-	TRBJ1-2	CASSYYAGDYGYTF
TRBV7-2	14	-	TRBJ2-7	CASSATSGGYEQYF
TRBV7-9	14	-	TRBJ1-1	CASSFGETNTEAFF
TRBV10-3	15	-	TRBJ2-2	CAISEDRPNTGELFF
TRBV6-1	15	-	TRBJ2-3	CASMGLAGSTDTQYF
TRBV10-3	12	-	TRBJ1-1	CAIGSDRTEAFF
TRBV7-9	12	-	TRBJ2-7	CASSPTGYEQYF
TRBV2	16	-	TRBJ1-1	CASSGSGNFMNTEAFF
TRBV30	14	-	TRBJ1-1	CAWIRDRANTEAFF